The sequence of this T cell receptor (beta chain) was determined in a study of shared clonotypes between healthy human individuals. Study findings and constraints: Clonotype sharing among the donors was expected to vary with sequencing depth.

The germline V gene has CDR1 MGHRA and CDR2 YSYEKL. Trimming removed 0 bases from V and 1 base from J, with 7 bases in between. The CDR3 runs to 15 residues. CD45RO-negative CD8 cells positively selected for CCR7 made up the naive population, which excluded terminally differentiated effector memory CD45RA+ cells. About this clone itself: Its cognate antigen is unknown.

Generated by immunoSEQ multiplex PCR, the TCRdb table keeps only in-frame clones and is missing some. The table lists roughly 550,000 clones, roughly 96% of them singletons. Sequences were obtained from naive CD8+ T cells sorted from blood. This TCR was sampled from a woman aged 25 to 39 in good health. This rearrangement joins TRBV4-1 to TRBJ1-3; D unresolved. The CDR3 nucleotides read TGCGCCAGCAGCCAAGATCGGAATTCTGGAAACACCATATATTTT. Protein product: CASSQDRNSGNTIYF.